This T cell receptor (beta chain) was captured in a study of glioma-infiltrating T cells. General study findings and limits: CDR3 overlap between tissue and blood was very small. Tissue-blood divergence was below expectation in non-neoplastic patients, above in gliomas.

The iRepertoire nested amplicon-rescue multiplex PCR amplified TCR alpha and beta CDR3s from RNA. For one-step reverse transcription and amplification, 100-400 ng of tissue mRNA or PBMC total RNA was used. TCRdb re-called the multiplex PCR reads with MiXCR, one entry per CDR3 protein. This sample has 84,000 or so distinct CDR3 sequences, with less than 30% found just once. V trimming: 5 bases; J trimming: 4 bases; junction bases outside the gene matches: 8. CDR3 length: 15 residues. Germline-derived CDR1 and CDR2 are DFQATT and SNEGSKA (reference sequence). The sample holds many counts of this clonotype. What it binds is unknown.

The sample comprised glioma tissue, nonneoplastic brain tissue, or PBMCs (not recorded which). The chain uses TRBV20-1 and TRBJ2-2; 9 nucleotides line up with TRBD2. The receptor was isolated from a human donor with low-grade glioma or glioblastoma, undergoing nonglioma brain surgery, or in good health (not recorded which). This chain's CDR3 is CSASGVAGATGELFF. The CDR3 nucleotides are TGCAGTGCTTCCGGGGTAGCGGGGGCCACCGGGGAGCTGTTTTTT.